The following is a T cell receptor beta chain sequence with its context. The sample comes from a study of blood T cell repertoires in COVID-19. Study-wide background: Cohort 3 recovery required two negative PCRs, clearance, or symptom resolution. In each case, the material was cDNA or gDNA derived from T cells, B-cell-depleted T cells, or PBMCs.

V lost 1 base to trimming and J lost 4 bases; unmatched junction nucleotides: 8. Looked up from germline, CDR1 is GTSNPN and CDR2 is SVGIG (reference sequence). The CDR3 is made up of 15 amino acids. Clones were read by immunoSEQ multiplex PCR, and TCRdb kept only the in-frame ones, dropping some. The sample comprises 330,000 or so clones, about 90% of which are singletons, and around 1.9% rests with the top ten. This sequence was found in a man between 35 and 55 years old in a cohort exposed to, infected with or recovered from COVID-19 (not recorded which). What was sequenced was PBMCs or T cells enriched from blood (not recorded which). The V gene is TRBV30, the J gene TRBJ2-7, with 9 bases lining up with TRBD1. The DNA for the CDR3 is TGTGCCTGGAGTGCTCCCGGGACAGGGACTTACGAGCAGTACTTC. Protein product: CAWSAPGTGTYEQYF.